Listed below are T cell receptor beta chains from one sample, sequenced in a study of Ad26.COV2.S vaccination and SARS-CoV-2 variants. This table comes from immunoSEQ multiplex PCR, and its TCRdb copy is limited to in-frame clones, with some not included. The sample has over 400,000 clones; about nine tenths are singletons. Sample: peripheral blood, taken in a trial of Ad26.COV2.S vaccine versus placebo. These receptors were taken from a person between 18 and 59 years old who received the Ad26.COV2.S COVID-19 vaccine or a placebo. The CDR3 runs from the conserved cysteine through the conserved F or W. The D gene is left open where the match is weak. Expanded clones are given a class, and other clones once, few, many or no size at all.

J	D	V	size	CDR3	DNA
TRBJ2-3	TRBD1	TRBV27	-	CASSPMDRGYSSTDTQYF	TGTGCCAGCAGTCCCATGGACAGGGGGTACTCTAGCACAGATACGCAGTATTTT
TRBJ2-4	-	TRBV3-1/TRBV3-2	-	CASSQDRIQYF	TGTGCCAGCAGCCAAGACCGGATTCAGTACTTC
TRBJ1-5	-	TRBV7-2	-	CASSLALSNQPQHF	TGTGCCAGCAGCTTAGCGCTGAGCAATCAGCCCCAGCATTTT
TRBJ1-5	-	TRBV18	few	CASASSPGGQPQHF	TGTGCCAGCGCCTCGAGTCCAGGAGGCCAGCCCCAGCATTTT
TRBJ2-3	TRBD1	TRBV6-5	once	CASSYSQGARTDTQYF	TGTGCCAGCAGTTACTCACAGGGGGCGCGCACAGATACGCAGTATTTT
TRBJ1-2	TRBD1	TRBV7-6	once	CASSLVPQGPYGYTF	TGTGCCAGCAGCTTAGTACCACAGGGGCCTTATGGCTACACCTTC
TRBJ2-3	-	TRBV7-9	-	CASSLASVGSDTQYF	TGTGCCAGCAGCTTAGCCTCCGTGGGGTCAGATACGCAGTATTTT
TRBJ1-2	-	TRBV27	once	CASSYLGSYGYTF	TGTGCCAGCAGTTATTTGGGGAGCTATGGCTACACCTTC
TRBJ2-7	-	TRBV4-3	-	CASSQWTGAYEQYF	TGCGCCAGCAGCCAATGGACCGGAGCCTACGAGCAGTACTTC
TRBJ2-1	TRBD1	TRBV3-1/TRBV3-2	once	CASSQDWDRGGEQFF	TGTGCCAGCAGCCAAGATTGGGACAGGGGAGGGGAGCAGTTCTTC
TRBJ2-3	TRBD2	TRBV19	-	CASSNLAGDQGNTQYF	TGTGCCAGTAGTAACCTAGCGGGGGACCAGGGAAATACGCAGTATTTT
TRBJ1-2	TRBD1	TRBV6-2/TRBV6-3	-	CASSRQGTYGYTF	TGTGCCAGCAGTCGACAGGGTACCTATGGCTACACCTTC
TRBJ2-3	-	TRBV16	-	CASSHKSTRTDTQYF	TGTGCCAGCAGCCATAAATCGACTCGCACAGATACGCAGTATTTT
TRBJ2-7	-	TRBV4-3	-	CASSQDWQSSYEQYF	TGCGCCAGCAGCCAAGATTGGCAGAGCTCCTACGAGCAGTACTTC
TRBJ2-7	-	TRBV28	-	CASSLGGSLLYEQYF	TGTGCCAGCAGTTTAGGGGGTTCCCTCCTCTACGAGCAGTACTTC
TRBJ1-2	-	TRBV19	-	CASSADSRNYGYTF	TGTGCCAGTAGTGCGGACAGTCGAAACTATGGCTACACCTTC
TRBJ2-7	TRBD1	TRBV13	-	CASSLRDRFYEQYF	TGTGCCAGCAGCCTCCGGGACAGGTTTTACGAGCAGTACTTC
TRBJ2-5	-	TRBV19	once	CASSRGNQEAVETQYF	TGTGCCAGTAGTAGAGGGAACCAGGAGGCCGTAGAGACCCAGTACTTC
TRBJ1-1	TRBD1	TRBV30	-	CAWGTGGSTEAFF	TGTGCCTGGGGGACAGGAGGGAGCACTGAAGCTTTCTTT
TRBJ2-3	-	TRBV6-5	-	CASSYSSGNTDTQYF	TGTGCCAGCAGTTACTCTTCGGGGAACACAGATACGCAGTATTTT
TRBJ2-2	TRBD1	TRBV7-7	-	CASSSDRWTGKNTGELFF	TGTGCTAGCAGCTCCGACCGATGGACAGGGAAGAACACCGGGGAGCTGTTTTTT
TRBJ2-1	-	TRBV30	-	CACGGDAYNEQFF	TGTGCCTGTGGGGGTGACGCCTACAATGAGCAGTTCTTC
TRBJ2-1	-	TRBV18	-	CASSPRTGGRNNEQFF	TGTGCCAGCTCACCACGGACGGGGGGCCGGAACAATGAGCAGTTCTTC
TRBJ1-5	-	TRBV27	-	CASSLLGKDGSNQPQHF	TGTGCCAGCAGTTTACTCGGAAAGGATGGGAGCAATCAGCCCCAGCATTTT
TRBJ2-2	TRBD1	TRBV12-5	-	CASGHGQGNTGELFF	TGTGCTAGTGGACACGGACAGGGGAACACCGGGGAGCTGTTTTTT
TRBJ2-1	-	TRBV7-9	-	CASSRLVDEQFF	TGTGCCAGCAGCCGACTAGTTGACGAGCAGTTCTTC
TRBJ2-5	-	TRBV19	-	CASSIANQETQYF	TGTGCCAGTAGTATAGCTAACCAAGAGACCCAGTACTTC
TRBJ1-1	TRBD1	TRBV18	-	CASSRAGGRNTEAFF	TGTGCCAGCTCACGCGCAGGGGGCCGGAACACTGAAGCTTTCTTT
TRBJ1-2	TRBD1	TRBV14	-	CASSQTDRANRDGGYTF	TGTGCCAGCAGCCAAACGGACAGGGCCAACCGGGATGGTGGCTACACCTTC
TRBJ2-7	TRBD1	TRBV19	-	CASSMGTGGLTEQYF	TGTGCCAGTAGTATGGGGACAGGGGGCCTAACCGAGCAGTACTTC
TRBJ2-7	TRBD1	TRBV7-2	-	CASSLDRAPSYEQYF	TGTGCCAGCAGCCTGGACAGGGCCCCCTCCTACGAGCAGTACTTC
TRBJ2-7	TRBD1	TRBV6-5	-	CASSKIGQGSYEQYF	TGTGCCAGCAGCAAGATCGGACAGGGTAGCTACGAGCAGTACTTC
TRBJ1-5	TRBD1	TRBV3-1/TRBV3-2	-	CASSPRGQEIQPQHF	TGTGCCAGCAGCCCCAGGGGACAGGAGATTCAGCCCCAGCATTTT
TRBJ2-7	-	TRBV29-1	-	CSVEDRKGRPYF	TGCAGCGTTGAAGATAGAAAGGGTAGACCGTACTTC
TRBJ2-5	-	TRBV11-2	-	CASSFYEGLRQETQYF	TGTGCCAGCAGCTTCTACGAAGGGCTGCGCCAGGAGACCCAGTACTTC
TRBJ1-2	-	TRBV7-9	-	CASTEGVGAGNYGYTF	TGTGCCAGCACCGAGGGAGTGGGCGCGGGTAACTATGGCTACACCTTC
TRBJ2-2	-	TRBV15	-	CATSRDNRAGELFF	TGTGCCACCAGCAGAGATAACCGCGCCGGGGAGCTGTTTTTT
TRBJ1-4	-	TRBV18	-	CASSPNQASNEKLFF	TGTGCCAGCTCACCAAATCAGGCCTCTAATGAAAAACTGTTTTTT
TRBJ1-5	-	TRBV15	-	CATSRDLSWGFQPQHF	TGTGCCACCAGCAGAGATCTTTCTTGGGGTTTTCAGCCCCAGCATTTT
TRBJ1-3	-	TRBV27	-	CASGVTGNTIYF	TGTGCCAGCGGAGTTACCGGAAACACCATATATTTT
TRBJ1-1	-	TRBV11-2	once	CASSLAGTGGVAFF	TGTGCCAGCAGCTTAGCCGGGACGGGTGGGGTAGCTTTCTTT
TRBJ2-7	-	TRBV28	-	CASSHDPNSSGYEQYF	TGTGCCAGCAGTCACGACCCCAATAGCTCGGGTTACGAGCAGTACTTC
TRBJ2-2	-	TRBV7-6	-	CASSLGGNTGELFF	TGTGCCAGCAGCTTAGGGGGGAACACCGGGGAGCTGTTTTTT
TRBJ2-3	TRBD2	TRBV10-3	-	CAISLTSGGTDTQYF	TGTGCCATCAGTCTGACTAGCGGGGGCACAGATACGCAGTATTTT
TRBJ2-3	TRBD2	TRBV5-4	-	CASRPAGTSGGRPDTQYF	TGTGCCAGCAGACCAGCCGGGACTAGCGGGGGGCGACCAGATACGCAGTATTTT
TRBJ1-4	-	TRBV4-1	-	CASSQGSAINEKLFF	TGCGCCAGCAGCCAAGGATCGGCGATTAATGAAAAACTGTTTTTT
TRBJ2-1	-	TRBV19	-	CASSRQGNNEQFF	TGTGCCAGTAGTAGGCAGGGCAACAATGAGCAGTTCTTC
TRBJ2-1	-	TRBV18	-	CASSPPGELYEQFF	TGTGCCAGCTCACCACCAGGGGAGCTCTATGAGCAGTTCTTC
TRBJ2-3	-	TRBV2	-	CASSEGRGTDTQYF	TGTGCCAGCAGTGAAGGCAGGGGAACAGATACGCAGTATTTT
TRBJ1-6	TRBD1	TRBV4-3	-	CASSPGDRGFPYNSPLHF	TGCGCCAGCAGCCCTGGGGACAGGGGGTTCCCTTATAATTCACCCCTCCACTTT